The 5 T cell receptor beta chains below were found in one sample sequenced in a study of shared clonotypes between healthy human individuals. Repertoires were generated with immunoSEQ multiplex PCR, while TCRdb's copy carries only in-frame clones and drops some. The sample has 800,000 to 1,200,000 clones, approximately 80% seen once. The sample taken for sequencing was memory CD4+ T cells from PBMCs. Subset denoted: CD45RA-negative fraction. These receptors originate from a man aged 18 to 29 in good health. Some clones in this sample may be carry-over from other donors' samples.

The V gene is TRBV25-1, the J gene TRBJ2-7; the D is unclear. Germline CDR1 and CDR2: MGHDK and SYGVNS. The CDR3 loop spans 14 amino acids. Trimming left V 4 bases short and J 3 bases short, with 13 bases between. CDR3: CASSVLGNSYEQYF. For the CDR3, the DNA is TGTGCCAGCAGTGTTTTAGGGAACAGCTACGAGCAGTACTTC.

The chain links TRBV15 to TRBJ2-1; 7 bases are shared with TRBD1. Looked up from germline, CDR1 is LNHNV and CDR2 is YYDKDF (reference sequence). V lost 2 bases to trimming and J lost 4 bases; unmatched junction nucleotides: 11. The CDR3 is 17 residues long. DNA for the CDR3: TGTGCCACCAGCAGAACGAGGGAAGGGACAGCTTACAATGAGCAGTTCTTC. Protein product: CATSRTREGTAYNEQFF. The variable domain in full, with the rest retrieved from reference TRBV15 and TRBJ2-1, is DAMVIQNPRYQVTQFGKPVTLSCSQTLNHNVMYWYQQKSSQAPKLLFHYYDKDFNNEADTPDNFQSRRPNTSFCFLDIRSPGLGDTAMYLCATSRTREGTAYNEQFFGPGTRLTVL.

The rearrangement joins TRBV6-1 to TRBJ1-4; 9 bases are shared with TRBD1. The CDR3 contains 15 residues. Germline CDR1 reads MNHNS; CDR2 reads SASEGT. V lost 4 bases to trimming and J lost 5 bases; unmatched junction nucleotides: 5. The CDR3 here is CASSGWTGVNEKLFF. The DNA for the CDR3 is TGTGCCAGCAGTGGTTGGACAGGGGTAAATGAAAAACTGTTTTTT.

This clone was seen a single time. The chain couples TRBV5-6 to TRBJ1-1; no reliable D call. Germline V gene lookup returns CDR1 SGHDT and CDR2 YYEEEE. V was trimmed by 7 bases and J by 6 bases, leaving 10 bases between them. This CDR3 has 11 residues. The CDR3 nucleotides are TGTGCCAGCCTCAAAGGCCCTGAAGCTTTCTTT. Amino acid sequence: CASLKGPEAFF.

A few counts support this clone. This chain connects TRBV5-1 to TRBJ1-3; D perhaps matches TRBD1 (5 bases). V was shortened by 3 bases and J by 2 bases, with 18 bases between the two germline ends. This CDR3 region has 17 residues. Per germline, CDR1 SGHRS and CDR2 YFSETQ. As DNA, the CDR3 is TGCGCCAGCAGCTCGAGGGTTTGGAGGGGCCCTGGAAACACCATATATTTT. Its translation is CASSSRVWRGPGNTIYF.